This T cell receptor (beta chain) was observed in a study of tissue T cells after allogeneic stem cell transplantation. The CDR3 sequence is 13 residues long. Germline assignment: CDR1 KGHPV and CDR2 FQNQEV (reference sequence). The V end was cut by 2 bases, the J end by 7 bases, with 8 bases between. Noted time point: mouse harvest day 14 after allogeneic transplant. Mouse grafts combined 10^7 T-cell-depleted bone marrow cells with 10^6 splenic CD5+ T cells. This clone is medium-sized in the sample. The genes are named according to mouse. The sequenced fragment ends 1 residue before the CDR3 boundary, so the rest is inferred from the germline J gene. The protocol was immunoSEQ multiplex PCR, while the TCRdb copy is restricted to in-frame clones and leaves out a portion. The table lists approximately 5,000 clones, about 50% of them singletons.

The chain recombines TRBV26 with TRBJ1-4, with D possibly being TRBD1 (5 bases). This receptor was taken from a female BALB/c mouse given C57BL/6 T cells with graft-versus-host disease after an allogeneic hematopoietic cell transplant. The sequenced sample consisted of gut tissue. CDR3 protein: CASSLPGPERLFF. Partial CDR3 DNA: TGTGCCAGCAGTCTGCCAGGGCCCGAAAGATTATTT.